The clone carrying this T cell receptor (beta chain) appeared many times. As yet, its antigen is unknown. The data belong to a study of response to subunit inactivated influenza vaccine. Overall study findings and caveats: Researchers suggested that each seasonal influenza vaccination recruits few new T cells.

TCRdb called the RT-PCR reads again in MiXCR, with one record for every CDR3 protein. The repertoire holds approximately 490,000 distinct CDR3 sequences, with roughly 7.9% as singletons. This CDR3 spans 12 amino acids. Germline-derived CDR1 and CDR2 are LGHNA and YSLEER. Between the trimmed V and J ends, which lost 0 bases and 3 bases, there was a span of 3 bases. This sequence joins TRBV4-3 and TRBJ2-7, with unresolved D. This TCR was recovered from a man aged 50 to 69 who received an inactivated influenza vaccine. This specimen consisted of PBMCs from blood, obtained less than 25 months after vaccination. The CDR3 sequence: CASSQDIYEQYF. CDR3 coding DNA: TGCGCCAGCAGCCAAGATATCTACGAGCAGTACTTC.